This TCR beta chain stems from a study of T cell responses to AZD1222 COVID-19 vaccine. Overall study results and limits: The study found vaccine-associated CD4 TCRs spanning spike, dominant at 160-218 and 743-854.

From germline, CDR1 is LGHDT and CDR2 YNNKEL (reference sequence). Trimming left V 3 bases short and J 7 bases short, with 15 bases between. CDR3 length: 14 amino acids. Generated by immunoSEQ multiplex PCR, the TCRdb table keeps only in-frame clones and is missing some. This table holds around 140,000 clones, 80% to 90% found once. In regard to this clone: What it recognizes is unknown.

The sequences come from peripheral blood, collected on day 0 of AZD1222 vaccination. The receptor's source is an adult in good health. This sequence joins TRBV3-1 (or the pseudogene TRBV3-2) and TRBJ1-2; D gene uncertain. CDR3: CASSQAGQGGGYTF. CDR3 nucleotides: TGTGCCAGCAGCCAGGCCGGGCAAGGAGGTGGCTACACCTTC.